These 14 T cell receptor beta chains were all obtained from the same sample, sequenced in a study of T cells in Graves' hyperthyroidism and ophthalmopathy. From RNA transcripts, TCR beta CDR3 regions were amplified. Initially, a first-round RT-PCR of the TCR CDR3 employed the HTBI primer set. From the multiplex PCR reads, TCRdb called clonotypes with MiXCR, one entry per CDR3 protein. The data show 300,000 to 400,000 distinct CDR3 sequences, 13% to 15% seen once. Sequencing used blood. The receptor set was obtained from a woman under 40 with Graves' ophthalmopathy.

There are many counts of this clonotype. The rearrangement links TRBV6-1 to TRBJ1-2; 8 bases fit TRBD1. CDR1 and CDR2 (germline): MNHNS, SASEGT. This CDR3 comprises 17 residues. The trim removed 6 bases at V and 8 bases at J, leaving 20 bases unmatched. The CDR3 protein is CASSSSVGRGRLEGYTF. Here the CDR3 DNA reads TGTGCCAGCAGCTCCAGCGTGGGCAGGGGGCGCTTGGAAGGCTACACCTTC.

J is TRBJ2-4 and V is TRBV5-5; D perhaps matches TRBD2 (6 bases). Germline V gene lookup returns CDR1 SGHKS and CDR2 YYEKEE (reference sequence). This CDR3 comprises 16 residues. Trimming took 4 bases from V and 3 from J, leaving 17 bases between them. CDR3 region: CASSQDVRGGKNIQYF. The CDR3 DNA reads TGTGCCAGCAGCCAAGATGTCCGGGGAGGCAAAAACATTCAGTACTTC.

The chain couples TRBV30 to TRBJ1-1; a weak D match, TRBD1 (6 bases). The V gene's germline CDR1 is GTSNPN and CDR2 SVGIG (reference sequence). The CDR3 sequence is 14 residues long. Trimming removed 8 bases at V and 0 bases at J, with 16 bases between. In nucleotides, the CDR3 is TGTGCCCGGGGGTCCAGGGGTCTGAACACTGAAGCTTTCTTT. It yields the protein CARGSRGLNTEAFF. Full variable domain (outside the CDR3, taken from reference TRBV30 and TRBJ1-1): SQTIHQWPATLVQPVGSPLSLECTVEGTSNPNLYWYRQAAGRGLQLLFYSVGIGQISSEVPQNLSASRPQDRQFILSSKKLLLSDSGFYLCARGSRGLNTEAFFGQGTRLTVV.

To note about this clonotype: Just one base apart from a much larger clone, this may be a read error. The chain links TRBV28 to TRBJ1-1; TRBD1 agrees at 11 bases. CDR3 length equals 14 residues. V dropped 6 bases and J dropped 7; count of bases not matched to a gene: 7. Germline CDR1 reads MDHEN; CDR2 reads SYDVKM. As DNA, the CDR3 is TGTGCCAGCAGACCCGGGACAGGGGGTAGTGAAGCTTTCTTT. It is translated as CASRPGTGGSEAFF.

This clonotype was recorded many times. The chain links TRBV28 to TRBJ2-1; 9 bases are shared with TRBD1. After removal of 10 bases from V and 3 bases from J, the junction contained 10 bases not matched to a gene. There are 15 residues in the CDR3. The germline CDR1 and CDR2 sequences are MDHEN and SYDVKM. This chain's CDR3 is CATETWTGDYNEQFF. CDR3 DNA: TGTGCCACCGAGACCTGGACAGGGGACTACAATGAGCAGTTCTTC.

In its sample, this clonotype was seen many times. J is TRBJ1-4 and V is TRBV20-1, with 8 bases matching TRBD1. The CDR3 loop spans 14 amino acids. The germline V gene encodes CDR1 DFQATT and CDR2 SNEGSKA (reference sequence). Unmatched junction bases numbered 8, after V lost 4 bases and J lost 7 bases. The CDR3 DNA reads TGCAGTGCTAATAACAGGGGGTTCGGTGAAAAACTGTTTTTT. This codes for CSANNRGFGEKLFF.

The genes are TRBV5-4 and TRBJ2-3, with TRBD1 as a possible D gene (5 bases). Deletions cut 0 bases from V and 2 bases from J, with 22 bases between. Germline V lookup: CDR1 SGHNT, CDR2 YYREEE (reference sequence). The CDR3 length is 19 residues. CDR3 nucleotides: TGTGCCAGCAGCTTGGAAGGAATAGGGCCAGGGAAAATCACAGATACGCAGTATTTT. It specifies CASSLEGIGPGKITDTQYF.

This clonotype was observed many times. The genes are TRBV7-2 and TRBJ2-7; possible D gene TRBD1, 6 bases. Germline V gene lookup returns CDR1 SGHTA and CDR2 FQGNSA. Trimming took off 2 bases at V and 0 bases at J, with 14 bases between the two ends. The CDR3 spans 16 residues. CDR3 nucleotides: TGTGCCAGCAGCTTATTGCCCGGGACACTCTCCTACGAGCAGTACTTC. As protein: CASSLLPGTLSYEQYF.

V is TRBV9 and J is TRBJ2-6; D possibly uses TRBD1 or TRBD2 (6 bases each). Germline lookup yields CDR1 SGDLS and CDR2 YYNGEE. This CDR3 spans 20 amino acids. Trimming shortened V by 4 bases and J by 0 bases, and 23 bases separated the two germline ends. The CDR3 DNA reads as TGTGCCAGCAGCTCCTGGGGGGCAGAGGCGACCCTCTCTGGGGCCAACGTCCTGACTTTC. Amino acid sequence: CASSSWGAEATLSGANVLTF. Full variable domain (remainder filled in from reference TRBV9 and TRBJ2-6): DSGVTQTPKHLITATGQRVTLRCSPRSGDLSVYWYQQSLDQGLQFLIQYYNGEERAKGNILERFSAQQFPDLHSELNLSSLELGDSALYFCASSSWGAEATLSGANVLTFGAGSRLTVL.

This clonotype was observed at least ten times. The chain is built from TRBV30 and TRBJ1-6; D uncertain. Germline V lookup: CDR1 GTSNPN, CDR2 SVGIG (reference sequence). Trimming took 4 bases from V and 8 from J, leaving 12 bases between them. The CDR3 is 13 amino acids. The chain's CDR3 is CAWKGWHDSPLHF. The CDR3, as DNA: TGTGCCTGGAAAGGGTGGCATGATTCACCCCTCCACTTT. The complete variable domain, with remaining parts taken from reference TRBV30 and TRBJ1-6, reads SQTIHQWPATLVQPVGSPLSLECTVEGTSNPNLYWYRQAAGRGLQLLFYSVGIGQISSEVPQNLSASRPQDRQFILSSKKLLLSDSGFYLCAWKGWHDSPLHFGNGTRLTVT.

This clonotype showed up many times. The gene calls are TRBV5-1 and TRBJ2-3, with 8 positions matching TRBD1. Germline CDR1 SGHRS, CDR2 YFSETQ. CDR3 length: 16 residues. J lost 4 bases, V lost 3 bases, and 10 bases had no gene match. Here the CDR3 DNA reads TGCGCCAGCAGCTACAACCCAGGGGGCGCGTCAGATACGCAGTATTTT. Translated, it gives CASSYNPGGASDTQYF.

In the case of this clonotype: A single base separates this from a much larger clone, so it may be a read error. The CDR3 ends on some other residue instead of the conserved phenylalanine or tryptophan, so this is likely a read error. This chain uses TRBV10-3 with TRBJ2-1; 7 nucleotides align to TRBD2. This CDR3 contains 15 residues. V lost 2 bases, J lost 7 bases, and 8 bases stayed unmatched. CDR1 and CDR2 (germline): ENHRY, SYGVKD. The CDR3 coding sequence is TGTGCCATCAGTGAGGCTAGCGGTATGGAGAATGAGCAGTTCCTC. This sequence encodes CAISEASGMENEQFL.

This clonotype was counted ten times or more. The CDR3, as DNA: TGTGCCAGCAGCTTAGGGGACAGGCAAAATCAGCCCCAGCATTTT. It translates to CASSLGDRQNQPQHF. The V and J genes are TRBV11-2 and TRBJ1-5; the match to TRBD1 covers 8 bases. Trimming at V came to 1 base and at J to 4 bases, leaving 3 bases not matched to a gene. This CDR3 spans 15 amino acids. From germline, CDR1 is SGHAT and CDR2 FQNNGV. Using reference TRBV11-2 and TRBJ1-5 for the parts outside the CDR3, the full variable domain is EAGVAQSPRYKIIEKRQSVAFWCNPISGHATLYWYQQILGQGPKLLIQFQNNGVVDDSQLPKDRFSAERLKGVDSTLKIQPAKLEDSAVYLCASSLGDRQNQPQHFGDGTRLSIL.

This clonotype was seen a handful of times. The V and J genes are TRBV20-1 and TRBJ2-4; maybe TRBD2 (5 bases). V lost 8 bases to trimming and J lost 2 bases, with 16 bases between them. From germline, CDR1 is DFQATT and CDR2 SNEGSKA (reference sequence). This CDR3 has 14 amino acids. The CDR3 here is CSTKEGSSKNIQYF. In DNA, the CDR3 is TGCAGTACCAAAGAGGGCTCGTCCAAAAACATTCAGTACTTC.